This entry lists 9 T cell receptor beta chains sequenced from one sample in a study of blood T cell repertoires in COVID-19 (dated by TCRdb to about 2020). The library was obtained by the immunoSEQ multiplex PCR assay. The table comes from immuneACCESS by way of TCRdb, which keeps in-frame sequences with V and J called. Part of the clones is missing from these tables; in studies checked, under half for an unresolved V gene and the rest for unknown reasons. The sample data list 200,000 to 250,000 clones, and 80% to 90% of these were observed just once. Together, the top ten hold approximately 10% of the sample. What was sequenced was PBMCs or T cells enriched from blood (not recorded which). These receptors originate from a man between 18 and 29 years old with acute COVID-19.

The chain uses TRBV7-2 and TRBJ2-5, with 9 bases matching TRBD1. The CDR3 is 17 amino acids. V lost 4 bases to trimming and J lost 5 bases; unmatched junction nucleotides: 14. Germline V lookup: CDR1 SGHTA, CDR2 FQGNSA. DNA for the CDR3: TGTGCCAGCAGCTCTTCCCCCGGGACAGGGAATTTTGAGACCCAGTACTTC. This codes for CASSSSPGTGNFETQYF. Together with reference TRBV7-2 and TRBJ2-5, the CDR3 gives the full variable domain: GAGVSQSPSNKVTEKGKDVELRCDPISGHTALYWYRQSLGQGLEFLIYFQGNSAPDKSGLPSDRFSAERTGGSVSTLTIQRTQQEDSAVYLCASSSSPGTGNFETQYFGPGTRLLVL.

This chain joins TRBV27 and TRBJ2-7; 8 bases line up with TRBD2. Germline values: CDR1 MNHEY, CDR2 SMNVEV (reference sequence). V was clipped by 2 bases and J by 2 bases; unmatched bases: 5. This CDR3 comprises 15 residues. This CDR3 reads CASSLSQRGTYEQYF. The CDR3 bases are TGTGCCAGCAGTTTAAGTCAGCGGGGGACCTACGAGCAGTACTTC.

The chain carries TRBV2 and TRBJ1-4, with 9 bases identical to TRBD1. The V gene end was trimmed by 5 bases and the J gene end by 3 bases; junction bases not matched to a gene: 4. Germline V CDR1 and CDR2: SNHLY, FYNNEI. There are 15 residues in the CDR3. Written as DNA, the CDR3 is TGTGCCAGCAGTCTACAGGGGGCGGCTAATGAAAAACTGTTTTTT. It encodes CASSLQGAANEKLFF.

The V gene is TRBV10-3, the J gene TRBJ1-1; a weak D match, TRBD1 (5 bases). The germline V gene has CDR1 ENHRY and CDR2 SYGVKD. V was pared by 3 bases and J by 6 bases, with 11 bases between. The CDR3 loop spans 13 amino acids. The DNA for the CDR3 is TGTGCCATCAGTGAAGGGGTTCTGCCTGAAGCTTTCTTT. Protein: CAISEGVLPEAFF.

The CDR3 nucleotides are TGTGCCAGCAGTTCCTCCGGGACAGGGTGGACAGATACGCAGTATTTT. The encoded protein is CASSSSGTGWTDTQYF. This chain links TRBV28 with TRBJ2-3, with 9 bases lining up with TRBD1. The CDR3 consists of 16 residues. Losses at the gene ends were 4 bases for V and 3 bases for J; bases not matched to a gene: 8. Germline lookup yields CDR1 MDHEN and CDR2 SYDVKM.

The count of this clone is one. The genes are TRBV28 and TRBJ2-1; 8 bases align to TRBD2. Trimming removed 7 bases from V and 6 bases from J; junction bases left unmatched: 14. The length of the CDR3 is 16 residues. In germline, CDR1 is MDHEN, CDR2 SYDVKM. The CDR3 reads CASTNPGTRLSNEQFF. CDR3 coding DNA: TGTGCCAGCACCAACCCCGGGACTAGACTTTCCAATGAGCAGTTCTTC.

This chain joins TRBV6-5 and TRBJ1-5; a weak D match, TRBD1 (6 bases). CDR3 length equals 14 residues. The germline V gene has CDR1 MNHEY and CDR2 SVGAGI. Trimming pared 6 bases from V and 6 bases from J, leaving 15 bases between. CDR3 sequence: CASRPQGWAQPQHF. CDR3 bases: TGTGCCAGCAGACCCCAGGGGTGGGCTCAGCCCCAGCATTTT.

The sample holds one count of this clone. The genes are TRBV10-3 and TRBJ2-1, with 13 nucleotides matching TRBD2. Trimming took 7 bases from V and 6 from J; bases not matched to a gene: 9. The CDR3 totals 16 residues. CDR1 and CDR2 from the germline V gene are ENHRY and SYGVKD. CDR3 in amino acids: CAIKDIGTSGTNEQFF. As DNA, the CDR3 is TGTGCCATCAAGGACATCGGGACTAGCGGGACCAATGAGCAGTTCTTC.

This clone was observed once. The J gene is TRBJ1-4, the V gene TRBV16, with 9 bases identical to TRBD1. This CDR3 comprises 17 residues. Germline loops: CDR1 KGHSY, CDR2 FQNENV. J gave up 7 bases and V 2 bases, and 11 bases lay outside the gene matches. This chain's CDR3 is CASSQIGGQGQGEKLFF. Written as DNA, the CDR3 is TGTGCCAGCAGCCAAATCGGAGGACAGGGGCAGGGTGAAAAACTGTTTTTT.